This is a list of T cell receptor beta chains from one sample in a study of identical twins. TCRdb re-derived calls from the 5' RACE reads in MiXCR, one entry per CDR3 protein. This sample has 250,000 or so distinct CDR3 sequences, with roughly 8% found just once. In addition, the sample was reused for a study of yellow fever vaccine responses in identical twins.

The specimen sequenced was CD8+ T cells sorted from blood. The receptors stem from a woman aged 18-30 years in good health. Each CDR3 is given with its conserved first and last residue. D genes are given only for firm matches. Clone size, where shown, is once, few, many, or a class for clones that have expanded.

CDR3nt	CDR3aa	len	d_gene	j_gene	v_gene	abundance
TGTGCCCTAGGGGGCGGACTATACGAGCAGTACTTC	CALGGGLYEQYF	12	NA	TRBJ2-7	TRBV7-8	many
TGTGCCAGCAGCCCAATATGGAGTGCCAATGAGCAGTTCTTC	CASSPIWSANEQFF	14	NA	TRBJ2-1	TRBV7-9	NA
TGTGCCAGCAGCCAATCCACTAGCGGGACATCCGATACGCAGTATTTT	CASSQSTSGTSDTQYF	16	TRBD2	TRBJ2-3	TRBV3-1	few
TGTGCCAGCAGCTTATGGGGGGGGCGCTACACCTTC	CASSLWGGRYTF	12	NA	TRBJ1-2	TRBV7-9	few
TGCAGCGTCTACACGGAGGGCACCTACGAGCAGTACTTC	CSVYTEGTYEQYF	13	NA	TRBJ2-7	TRBV29-1	NA
TGTGCCAGCAGACACCTGACTAGCGGATCCTACGAGCAGTACTTC	CASRHLTSGSYEQYF	15	TRBD2	TRBJ2-7	TRBV27	few
TGCAGCCCGGGGAACAGTCGGGACAATGAGCAGTTCTTC	CSPGNSRDNEQFF	13	NA	TRBJ2-1	TRBV29-1	many
TGCGCCAGCAGTGACCCTGGCTCCTACGAGCAGTACTTC	CASSDPGSYEQYF	13	NA	TRBJ2-7	TRBV10-1	few
TGTGCCAGCAGCTCCCTGCGAGACACTGAAGCTTTCTTT	CASSSLRDTEAFF	13	NA	TRBJ1-1	TRBV7-3	NA
TGCAGCGTGGGGGACGTGCGTGACGAGCAGTACTTC	CSVGDVRDEQYF	12	NA	TRBJ2-7	TRBV29-1	few
TGTGCCAGCAGCTTAGGCGCTGAAGCTTTCTTT	CASSLGAEAFF	11	NA	TRBJ1-1	TRBV5-6	many
TGTGCCAGCAAAAAGGACCCTGGGGCTAGCGTTTATGATGAGCAGTTCTTC	CASKKDPGASVYDEQFF	17	NA	TRBJ2-1	TRBV6-2/TRBV6-3	few
TGTGCCAGCAGCTTTACCGGGACAGCAAGTTACGAGCAGTACTTC	CASSFTGTASYEQYF	15	TRBD1	TRBJ2-7	TRBV7-2	many
TGTGCCAGCAGTCTTATAGCGGGGGGGCCCACCGGGGAGCTGTTTTTT	CASSLIAGGPTGELFF	16	TRBD2	TRBJ2-2	TRBV5-6	many
TGTGCCAGCAGTTTGGCCGCTGAGGCCTGGGTCAGTTCACCCCTCCACTTT	CASSLAAEAWVSSPLHF	17	NA	TRBJ1-6	TRBV12-3/TRBV12-4	NA
TGTGCCAGCAGTTTATCAATGTCCTATGGCCACACCTTC	CASSLSMSYGHTF	13	NA	TRBJ1-2	TRBV27	NA
TGTGCCAGCAGCGTAGCTCTAGTTGTGGATGAGCAGTTCTTC	CASSVALVVDEQFF	14	NA	TRBJ2-1	TRBV9	NA
TGTGCCAGCAGCGCACCTCTGACGGAAGAGCAGTTCTTC	CASSAPLTEEQFF	13	NA	TRBJ2-1	TRBV9	few
TGTGCCAGCAGAGAATGTCCAGGGAGGCAAAACACTGAAGCTTTCTTT	CASRECPGRQNTEAFF	16	NA	TRBJ1-1	TRBV21-1	few
TGTGCCAGCAGCTTCCTAGATCGGACACCGGACCAAGAGACCCAGTACTTC	CASSFLDRTPDQETQYF	17	NA	TRBJ2-5	TRBV7-9	NA
TGTGCCAGCAGTTTGTTGCCCCCGAGAATAGCGGGAGTTGGGGAGACCCAGTACTTC	CASSLLPPRIAGVGETQYF	19	TRBD2	TRBJ2-5	TRBV12-3/TRBV12-4	few
TGTGCCAGCAGCCAAGATTGGAATGAGCAGTTCTTC	CASSQDWNEQFF	12	NA	TRBJ2-1	TRBV14	many
TGTGCCAGCAGCAACGGACAGTTCTACAATGAGCAGTTCTTC	CASSNGQFYNEQFF	14	NA	TRBJ2-1	TRBV6-1	few
TGTGCCAGCAGTTTATCGGTGGGAGGGTACAATGAGCAGTTCTTC	CASSLSVGGYNEQFF	15	TRBD2	TRBJ2-1	TRBV27	many